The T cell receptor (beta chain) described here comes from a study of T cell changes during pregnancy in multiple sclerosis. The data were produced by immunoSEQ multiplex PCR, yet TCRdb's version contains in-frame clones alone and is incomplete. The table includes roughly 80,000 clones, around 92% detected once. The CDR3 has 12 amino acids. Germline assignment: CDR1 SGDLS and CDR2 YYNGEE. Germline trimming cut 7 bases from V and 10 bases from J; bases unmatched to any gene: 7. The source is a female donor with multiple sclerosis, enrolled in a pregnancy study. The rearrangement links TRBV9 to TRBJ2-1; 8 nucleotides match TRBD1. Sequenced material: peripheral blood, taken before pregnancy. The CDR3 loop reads CASGRTGSEQFF. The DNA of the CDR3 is TGTGCCAGCGGACGGACAGGGAGCGAGCAGTTCTTC.